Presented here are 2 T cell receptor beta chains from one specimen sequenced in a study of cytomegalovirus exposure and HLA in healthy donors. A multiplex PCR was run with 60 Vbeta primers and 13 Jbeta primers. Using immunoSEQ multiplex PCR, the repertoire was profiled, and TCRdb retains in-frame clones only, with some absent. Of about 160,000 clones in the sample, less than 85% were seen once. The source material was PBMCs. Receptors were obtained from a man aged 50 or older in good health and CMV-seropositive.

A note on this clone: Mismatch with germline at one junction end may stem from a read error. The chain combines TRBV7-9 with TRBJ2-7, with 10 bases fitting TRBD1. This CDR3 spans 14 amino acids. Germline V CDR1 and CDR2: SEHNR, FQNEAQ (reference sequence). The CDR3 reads CSSSQMGQGNEQYF. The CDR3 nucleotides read TGTTCCAGCAGCCAAATGGGACAGGGGAATGAGCAGTACTTC.

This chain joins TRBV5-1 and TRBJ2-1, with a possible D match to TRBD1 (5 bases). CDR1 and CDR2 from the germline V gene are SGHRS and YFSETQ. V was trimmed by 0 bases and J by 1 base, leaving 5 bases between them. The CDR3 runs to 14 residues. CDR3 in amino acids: CASSLEGSYNEQFF. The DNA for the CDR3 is TGCGCCAGCAGCTTGGAGGGGTCCTACAATGAGCAGTTCTTC.